This T cell receptor (beta chain) was profiled in a study of blood T cell repertoires in COVID-19. Study background: The United States, Italy and Spain were the sources of the acute and convalescent COVID-19 samples. Nucleic acid was either cDNA or gDNA, and it came from T cells, B-cell-depleted T cells, or PBMCs.

In the original processing: Amplification of reference gene primers provided the estimated nucleated cell counts. Generated by immunoSEQ multiplex PCR, the TCRdb table keeps only in-frame clones and is missing some. That table supplies the V and J calls and clone size; D and trimming were determined from the DNA. The data hold 25,000 to 35,000 clones, with 80% to 90% observed a single time. Losses at the gene ends were 5 bases for V and 6 bases for J; bases not matched to a gene: 5. The V gene's germline CDR1 is SGHVS and CDR2 FNYEAQ. The CDR3 covers 13 residues. The clonotype comes from a human donor in a cohort sampled during active COVID-19. Sequencing used peripheral blood. The rearrangement links TRBV7-6 to TRBJ1-2, with TRBD1 identical over 8 bases. CDR3 DNA sequence: TGTGCCAGCAGCCGCGCACAGGGGGATGGCTACACCTTC. Residues: CASSRAQGDGYTF.